The TCR beta chain under discussion was sequenced for a study of Ad26.COV2.S vaccination and SARS-CoV-2 variants. V shed 3 bases and J shed 2 bases, with 14 bases lying between them. This CDR3 spans 15 amino acids. Germline CDR1 reads KGHSH; CDR2 reads LQKENI. The repertoire was sequenced with immunoSEQ multiplex PCR; TCRdb's copy has only in-frame clones and lacks some. The sample shows around 450,000 clones, roughly 87% of them seen only once. Findings and limits, study-wide: People given the vaccine had a wider spike-specific TCR breadth than placebo recipients did.

This clone appeared a single time. The antigen remains unidentified. Treatment described: around 19 received Ad26.COV2.S at low or high dose, single or two shots; 5 received placebo; per-sample allocation not given. Material that was analyzed had been drawn on day 63 after the first vaccine or placebo injection. The starting material was peripheral blood, obtained in a trial of Ad26.COV2.S vaccine versus placebo. V gene TRBV18 combines with J gene TRBJ2-7, with D perhaps matching TRBD1 or TRBD2 (7 bases each). The receptor was derived from a person between 18 and 60 years old who received the Ad26.COV2.S COVID-19 vaccine or a placebo. The CDR3 region has the DNA TGTGCCAGCTCACCGGGAGGGGGCGACCCCTACGAGCAGTACTTC. Amino acids: CASSPGGGDPYEQYF.